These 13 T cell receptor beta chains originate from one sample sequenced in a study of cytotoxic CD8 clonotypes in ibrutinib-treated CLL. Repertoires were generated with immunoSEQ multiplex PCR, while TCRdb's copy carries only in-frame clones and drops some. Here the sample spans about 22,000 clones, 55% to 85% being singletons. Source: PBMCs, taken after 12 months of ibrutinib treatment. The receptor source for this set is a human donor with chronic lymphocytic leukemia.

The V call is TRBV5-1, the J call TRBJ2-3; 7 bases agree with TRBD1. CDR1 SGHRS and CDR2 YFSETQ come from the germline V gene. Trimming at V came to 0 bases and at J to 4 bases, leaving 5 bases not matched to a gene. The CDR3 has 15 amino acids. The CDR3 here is CASSLAGQGADTQYF. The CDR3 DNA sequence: TGCGCCAGCAGCTTGGCAGGGCAGGGGGCAGATACGCAGTATTTT.

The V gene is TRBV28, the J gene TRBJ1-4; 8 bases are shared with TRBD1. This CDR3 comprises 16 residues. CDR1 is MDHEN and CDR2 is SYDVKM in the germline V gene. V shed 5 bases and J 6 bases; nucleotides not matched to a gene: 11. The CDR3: CASSTSDRGRDEKLFF. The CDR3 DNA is TGTGCCAGCAGTACCTCTGACAGGGGTCGGGATGAAAAACTGTTTTTT.

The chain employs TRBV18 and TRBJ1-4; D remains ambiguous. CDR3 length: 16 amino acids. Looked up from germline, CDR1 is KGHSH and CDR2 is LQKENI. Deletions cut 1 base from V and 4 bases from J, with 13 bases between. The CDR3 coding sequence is TGTGCCAGCTCACCACTGCCCCCCGGAAATAATGAAAAACTGTTTTTT. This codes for CASSPLPPGNNEKLFF.

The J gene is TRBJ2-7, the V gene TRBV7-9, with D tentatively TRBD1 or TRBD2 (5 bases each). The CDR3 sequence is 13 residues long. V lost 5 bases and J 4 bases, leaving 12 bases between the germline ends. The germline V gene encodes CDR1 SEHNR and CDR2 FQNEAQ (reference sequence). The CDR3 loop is CASSAGTAYEQYF. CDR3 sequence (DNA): TGTGCCAGCAGCGCTGGGACCGCATACGAGCAGTACTTC. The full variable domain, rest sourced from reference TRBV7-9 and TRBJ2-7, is DTGVSQNPRHKITKRGQNVTFRCDPISEHNRLYWYRQTLGQGPEFLTYFQNEAQLEKSRLLSDRFSAERPKGSFSTLEIQRTEQGDSAMYLCASSAGTAYEQYFGPGTRLTVT.

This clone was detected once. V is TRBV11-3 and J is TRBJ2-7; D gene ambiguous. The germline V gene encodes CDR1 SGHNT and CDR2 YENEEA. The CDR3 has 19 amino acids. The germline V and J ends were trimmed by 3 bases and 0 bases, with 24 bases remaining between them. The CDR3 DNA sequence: TGTGCCAGCAGCTTTGATTGTGCCCCCGGAGTTAAAAGCTCCTACGAGCAGTACTTC. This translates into CASSFDCAPGVKSSYEQYF. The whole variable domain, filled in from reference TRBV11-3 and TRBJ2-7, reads EAGVVQSPRYKIIEKKQPVAFWCNPISGHNTLYWYLQNLGQGPELLIRYENEEAVDDSQLPKDRFSAERLKGVDSTLKIQPAELGDSAVYLCASSFDCAPGVKSSYEQYFGPGTRLTVT.

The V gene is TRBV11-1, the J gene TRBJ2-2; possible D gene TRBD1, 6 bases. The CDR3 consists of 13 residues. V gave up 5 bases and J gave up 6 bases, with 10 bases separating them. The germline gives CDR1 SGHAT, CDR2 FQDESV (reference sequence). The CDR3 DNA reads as TGTGCCAGCAGCGAACAGGGTTCCGGGGAGCTGTTTTTT. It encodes CASSEQGSGELFF.

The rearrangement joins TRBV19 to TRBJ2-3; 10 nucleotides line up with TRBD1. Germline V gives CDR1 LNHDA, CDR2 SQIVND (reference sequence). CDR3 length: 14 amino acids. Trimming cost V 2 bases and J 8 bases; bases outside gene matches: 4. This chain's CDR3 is CASSIPGTGVTQYF. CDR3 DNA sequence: TGTGCCAGTAGTATACCCGGGACAGGGGTTACGCAGTATTTT.

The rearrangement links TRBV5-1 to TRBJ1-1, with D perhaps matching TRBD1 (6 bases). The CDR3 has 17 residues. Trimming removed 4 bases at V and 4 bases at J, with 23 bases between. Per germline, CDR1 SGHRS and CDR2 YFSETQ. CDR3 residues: CASSPTLQGSRVTEAFF. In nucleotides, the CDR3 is TGCGCCAGCAGCCCCACCCTACAGGGATCCCGAGTCACTGAAGCTTTCTTT.

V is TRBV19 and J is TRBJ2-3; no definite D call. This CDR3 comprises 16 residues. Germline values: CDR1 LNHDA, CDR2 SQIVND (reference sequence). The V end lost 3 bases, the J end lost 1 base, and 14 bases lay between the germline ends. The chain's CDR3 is CASSIEDLFGTDTQYF. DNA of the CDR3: TGTGCCAGTAGTATCGAAGACCTCTTCGGCACAGATACGCAGTATTTT. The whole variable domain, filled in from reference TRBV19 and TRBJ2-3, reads DGGITQSPKYLFRKEGQNVTLSCEQNLNHDAMYWYRQDPGQGLRLIYYSQIVNDFQKGDIAEGYSVSREKKESFPLTVTSAQKNPTAFYLCASSIEDLFGTDTQYFGPGTRLTVL.

Written as DNA, the CDR3 is TGTGCCAGTAGCCGCGGGGGCGAGAATCAGCCCCAGCATTTT. This gives the protein CASSRGGENQPQHF. V usage is TRBV19 and J usage is TRBJ1-5; D may be TRBD1 (6 bases). V gave up 6 bases and J gave up 4 bases, with 13 bases separating them. The CDR3 is 14 residues long. From germline, CDR1 is LNHDA and CDR2 SQIVND (reference sequence).

CDR3 loop: CSARVGETQYF. The CDR3 DNA reads as TGCAGTGCTAGAGTAGGGGAGACCCAGTACTTC. The gene calls are TRBV20-1 and TRBJ2-5; no clear D gene. V was shortened by 1 base and J by 5 bases, with 5 bases between the two germline ends. CDR1 is DFQATT and CDR2 is SNEGSKA in the germline V gene (reference sequence). The CDR3 runs 11 residues.

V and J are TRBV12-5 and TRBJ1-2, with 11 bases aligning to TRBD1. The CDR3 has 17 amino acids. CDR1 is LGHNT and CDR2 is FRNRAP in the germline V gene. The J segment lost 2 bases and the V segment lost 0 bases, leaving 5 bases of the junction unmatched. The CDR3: CASGLVFGQGANYGYTF. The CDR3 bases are TGTGCTAGTGGTTTGGTATTTGGACAGGGGGCGAACTATGGCTACACCTTC.

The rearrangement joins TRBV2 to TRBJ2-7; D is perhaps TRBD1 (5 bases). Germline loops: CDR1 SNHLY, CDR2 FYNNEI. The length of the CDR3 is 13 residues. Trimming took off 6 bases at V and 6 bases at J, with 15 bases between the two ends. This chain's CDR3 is CASRLRGRSEQYF. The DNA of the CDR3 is TGTGCCAGCAGACTAAGGGGAAGGAGCGAGCAGTACTTC.